This paragraph reports one TCR beta chain. This sample is part of a study of blood T cell repertoires in COVID-19. TCRdb's table, derived via immunoSEQ multiplex PCR, lists solely in-frame clones and lacks some. The data show fewer than 250,000 clones, with 80% to 90% seen just once and less than 8% held by the top ten. CDR1 is MDHEN and CDR2 is SYDVKM in the germline V gene. V was pared by 4 bases and J by 8 bases, with 8 bases of the junction left unmatched. The CDR3 is made up of 14 amino acids. The specimen was peripheral blood. The rearrangement uses TRBV28 and TRBJ1-2; 9 bases align to TRBD1. This TCR was sampled from a woman in her 50s with active or convalescent COVID-19. CDR3 in amino acids: CASSSGQGTGGYTF. The CDR3 nucleotides read TGTGCCAGCAGTTCGGGACAGGGAACGGGCGGCTACACCTTC.